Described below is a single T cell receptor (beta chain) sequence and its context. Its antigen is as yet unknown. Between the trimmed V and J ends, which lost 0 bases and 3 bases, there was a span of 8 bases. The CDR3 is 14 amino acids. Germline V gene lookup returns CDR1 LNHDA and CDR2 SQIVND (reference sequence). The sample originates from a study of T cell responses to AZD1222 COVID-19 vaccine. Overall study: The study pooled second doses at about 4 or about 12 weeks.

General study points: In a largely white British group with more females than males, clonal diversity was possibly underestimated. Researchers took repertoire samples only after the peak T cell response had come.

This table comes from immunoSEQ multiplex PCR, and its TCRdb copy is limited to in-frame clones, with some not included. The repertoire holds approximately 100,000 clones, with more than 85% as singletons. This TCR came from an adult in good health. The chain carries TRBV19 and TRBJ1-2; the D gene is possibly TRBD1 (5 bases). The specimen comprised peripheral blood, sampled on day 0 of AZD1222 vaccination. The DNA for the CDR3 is TGTGCCAGTAGTATAGATCTGGGGGACTATGGCTACACCTTC. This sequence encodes CASSIDLGDYGYTF.